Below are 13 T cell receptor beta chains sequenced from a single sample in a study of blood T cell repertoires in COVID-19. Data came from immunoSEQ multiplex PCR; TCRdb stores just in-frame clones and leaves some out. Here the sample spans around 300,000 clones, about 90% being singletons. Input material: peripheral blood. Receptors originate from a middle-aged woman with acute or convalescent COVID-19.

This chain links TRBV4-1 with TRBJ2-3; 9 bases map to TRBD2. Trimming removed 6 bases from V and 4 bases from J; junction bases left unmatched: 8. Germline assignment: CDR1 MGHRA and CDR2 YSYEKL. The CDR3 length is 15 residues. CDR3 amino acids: CASRSGTSNPDTQYF. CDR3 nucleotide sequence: TGCGCCAGCAGATCCGGGACTAGCAATCCAGATACGCAGTATTTT.

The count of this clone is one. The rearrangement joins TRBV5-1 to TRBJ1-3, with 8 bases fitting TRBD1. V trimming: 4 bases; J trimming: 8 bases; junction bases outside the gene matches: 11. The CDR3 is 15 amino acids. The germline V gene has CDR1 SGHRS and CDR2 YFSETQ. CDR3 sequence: CASSRGQAIVDTIYF. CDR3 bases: TGCGCCAGCAGCAGGGGACAGGCAATTGTGGACACCATATATTTT.

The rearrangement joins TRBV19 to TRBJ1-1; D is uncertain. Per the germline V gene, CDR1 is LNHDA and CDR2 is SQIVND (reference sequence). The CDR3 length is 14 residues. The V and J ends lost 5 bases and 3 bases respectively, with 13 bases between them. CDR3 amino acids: CASSQWEIHTEAFF. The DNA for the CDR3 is TGTGCCAGTAGTCAGTGGGAGATTCACACTGAAGCTTTCTTT.

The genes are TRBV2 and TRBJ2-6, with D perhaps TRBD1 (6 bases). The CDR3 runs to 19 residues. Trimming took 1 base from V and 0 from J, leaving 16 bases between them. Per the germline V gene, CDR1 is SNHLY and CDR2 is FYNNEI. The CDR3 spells CASSEGRGRGSSGANVLTF. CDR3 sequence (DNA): TGTGCCAGCAGTGAAGGCCGGGGCAGGGGATCCTCTGGGGCCAACGTCCTGACTTTC.

The CDR3 coding sequence is TGTGCCAGCAGCGGGACTAGCGGGGGGCCAGGAGATACGCAGTATTTT. It specifies CASSGTSGGPGDTQYF. V usage is TRBV5-4 and J usage is TRBJ2-3, with 15 bases fitting TRBD2. The CDR3 is 16 residues long. Germline V lookup: CDR1 SGHNT, CDR2 YYREEE (reference sequence). J gave up 5 bases and V 4 bases, and 5 bases lay outside the gene matches.

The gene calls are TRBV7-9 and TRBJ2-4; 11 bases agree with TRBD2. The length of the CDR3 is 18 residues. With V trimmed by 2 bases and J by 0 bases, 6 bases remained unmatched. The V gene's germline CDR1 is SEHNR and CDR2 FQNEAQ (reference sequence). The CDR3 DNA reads TGTGCCAGCAGCTTATGGCTAGCGGGGGGTCTAGCCAAAAACATTCAGTACTTC. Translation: CASSLWLAGGLAKNIQYF.

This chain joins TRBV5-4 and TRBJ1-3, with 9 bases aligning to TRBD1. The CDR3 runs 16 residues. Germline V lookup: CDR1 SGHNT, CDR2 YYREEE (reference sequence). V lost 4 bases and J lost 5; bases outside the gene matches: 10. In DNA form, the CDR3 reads TGTGCCAGCAGCCAGGGATCGGGACAGGGACGAAACACCATATATTTT. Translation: CASSQGSGQGRNTIYF. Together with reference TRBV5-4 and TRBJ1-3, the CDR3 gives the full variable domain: ETGVTQSPTHLIKTRGQQVTLRCSSQSGHNTVSWYQQALGQGPQFIFQYYREEENGRGNFPPRFSGLQFPNYSSELNVNALELDDSALYLCASSQGSGQGRNTIYFGEGSWLTVV.

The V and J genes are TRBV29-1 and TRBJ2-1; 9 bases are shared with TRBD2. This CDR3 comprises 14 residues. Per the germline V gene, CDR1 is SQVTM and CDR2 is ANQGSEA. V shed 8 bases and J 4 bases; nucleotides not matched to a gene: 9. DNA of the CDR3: TGCAGCATTCTGGGTAGCGGGGGATACAATGAGCAGTTCTTC. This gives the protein CSILGSGGYNEQFF.

The DNA for the CDR3 is TGTGCCAGTACTCAAAAATGGCTGCCGAACACTGAAGCTTTCTTT. Amino acids: CASTQKWLPNTEAFF. The rearrangement links TRBV19 to TRBJ1-1; D is uncertain. CDR1 and CDR2 from the germline V gene are LNHDA and SQIVND (reference sequence). Trimming took off 7 bases at V and 1 base at J, with 16 bases between the two ends. The CDR3 contains 15 residues.

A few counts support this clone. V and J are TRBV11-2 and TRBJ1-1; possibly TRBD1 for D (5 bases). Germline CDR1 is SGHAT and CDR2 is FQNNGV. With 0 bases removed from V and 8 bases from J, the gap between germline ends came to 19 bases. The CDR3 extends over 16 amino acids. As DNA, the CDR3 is TGTGCCAGCAGCTTAGAAGGTCAGGGCGGTAGGGCCGAAGCTTTCTTT. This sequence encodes CASSLEGQGGRAEAFF.

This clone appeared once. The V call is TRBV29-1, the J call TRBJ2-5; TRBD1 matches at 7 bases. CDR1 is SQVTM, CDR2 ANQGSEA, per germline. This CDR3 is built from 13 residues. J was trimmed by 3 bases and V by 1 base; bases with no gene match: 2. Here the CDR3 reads CSVEGQGKETQYF. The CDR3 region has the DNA TGCAGCGTTGAAGGACAGGGTAAAGAGACCCAGTACTTC.

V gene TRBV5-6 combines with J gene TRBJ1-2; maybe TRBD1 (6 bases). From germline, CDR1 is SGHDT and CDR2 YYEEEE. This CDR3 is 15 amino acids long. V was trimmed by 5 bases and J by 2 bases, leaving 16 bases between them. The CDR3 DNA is TGTGCCAGCAGAGACTTCGGGCAGGGGAACTATGGCTACACCTTC. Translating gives CASRDFGQGNYGYTF.

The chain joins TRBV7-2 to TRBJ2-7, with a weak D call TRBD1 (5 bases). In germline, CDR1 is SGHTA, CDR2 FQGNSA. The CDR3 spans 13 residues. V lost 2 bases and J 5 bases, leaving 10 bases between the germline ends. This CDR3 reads CASSLIGRDEQYV. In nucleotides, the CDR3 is TGTGCCAGCAGCTTAATTGGCAGGGACGAGCAGTACGTC.